The 32 T cell receptor beta chains in this list originate from one sample, sequenced in a study of cytotoxic CD8 clonotypes in ibrutinib-treated CLL. Using immunoSEQ multiplex PCR, the repertoire was profiled, and TCRdb retains in-frame clones only, with some absent. This sample has a few hundred thousand clones, with roughly 67% found just once. This specimen consisted of PBMCs, obtained after 36 months of ibrutinib treatment. These receptors were taken from a human donor with chronic lymphocytic leukemia.

The chain recombines TRBV29-1 with TRBJ1-1; 8 bases are a match to TRBD1. V shed 7 bases, J shed 3 bases, and the junction held 7 bases outside the gene matches. Germline loops: CDR1 SQVTM, CDR2 ANQGSEA. This CDR3 region has 13 residues. The CDR3 DNA reads TGCAGCGCCCGACAGGGGAAGGACACTGAAGCTTTCTTT. It translates to CSARQGKDTEAFF.

Here the CDR3 reads CASSLGQLEPQFF. The DNA of the CDR3 is TGTGCCAGCAGCTTGGGACAGCTTGAACCCCAATTCTTC. This chain links TRBV11-1 with TRBJ2-1, with 7 bases identical to TRBD1. V gave up 3 bases and J gave up 16 bases; unmatched junction bases: 12. This CDR3 is 13 amino acids long. The germline V gene has CDR1 SGHAT and CDR2 FQDESV (reference sequence).

The CDR3 nucleotides are TGTGCCAGCTCACCACCGGTGTTAACTACTCAAGAGACCCAGTACTTC. The encoded protein is CASSPPVLTTQETQYF. The J gene is TRBJ2-5, the V gene TRBV18; no clear D. The CDR3 consists of 16 residues. The germline CDR1 and CDR2 sequences are KGHSH and LQKENI. The V end was cut by 0 bases, the J end by 2 bases, with 13 bases between. Combining the CDR3 with reference TRBV18 and TRBJ2-5 gives the whole variable domain NAGVMQNPRHLVRRRGQEARLRCSPMKGHSHVYWYRQLPEEGLKFMVYLQKENIIDESGMPKERFSAEFPKEGPSILRIQQVVRGDSAAYFCASSPPVLTTQETQYFGPGTRLLVL.

The chain combines TRBV7-2 with TRBJ2-3; D possibly corresponds to TRBD2 (5 bases). CDR1 and CDR2 (germline): SGHTA, FQGNSA. This CDR3 is built from 15 residues. Trimming removed 7 bases from V and 1 base from J, with 15 bases in between. The CDR3 loop is CASTLRASGTDTQYF. CDR3 DNA sequence: TGTGCCAGCACCCTGAGGGCGTCCGGCACAGATACGCAGTATTTT.

The rearrangement uses TRBV7-6 and TRBJ1-4, with D possibly TRBD1 on 5 matching bases. With 2 bases removed from V and 4 bases from J, the gap between germline ends came to 14 bases. In germline, CDR1 is SGHVS, CDR2 FNYEAQ. The CDR3 loop spans 16 amino acids. The CDR3 region is CASSLMLGTVNEKLFF. The DNA of the CDR3 is TGTGCCAGCAGCTTAATGCTGGGGACCGTTAATGAAAAACTGTTTTTT.

The chain recombines TRBV9 with TRBJ2-2; TRBD1 or TRBD2 may be the D gene (6 bases each). This CDR3 is built from 18 residues. Germline lookup yields CDR1 SGDLS and CDR2 YYNGEE. V lost 0 bases and J lost 5, with 20 bases in between. The CDR3 here is CASSVEISAGHGTGELFF. CDR3 coding DNA: TGTGCCAGCAGCGTAGAAATAAGTGCGGGACACGGGACCGGGGAGCTGTTTTTT.

This clone has just a few counts. The chain couples TRBV28 to TRBJ2-7; TRBD2 agrees at 7 bases. The CDR3 is 14 amino acids. Germline trimming cut 6 bases from V and 5 bases from J; bases unmatched to any gene: 10. Germline CDR1 MDHEN, CDR2 SYDVKM. In nucleotides, the CDR3 is TGTGCCAGCAGCCCACTAGCGTCTGGGAACGAGCAGTACTTC. Translation gives CASSPLASGNEQYF.

This clone was observed a handful of times. The chain couples TRBV4-1 to TRBJ2-1, with 8 nucleotides matching TRBD1. The V and J ends lost 4 bases and 0 bases, in that order; junction bases with no gene match: 2. The CDR3 contains 15 residues. Germline V gene lookup returns CDR1 MGHRA and CDR2 YSYEKL. CDR3 bases: TGCGCCAGCAGCCCCGGACAGGGCTCCTACAATGAGCAGTTCTTC. It translates to CASSPGQGSYNEQFF.

The genes are TRBV7-7 and TRBJ2-5, with D perhaps TRBD2 (6 bases). The CDR3 consists of 13 residues. V lost 1 base and J lost 7, with 10 bases in between. CDR1 SSHAT and CDR2 FNYEAQ come from the germline V gene (reference sequence). The chain's CDR3 is CASSLDSEGTQYF. CDR3 DNA: TGTGCCAGCAGCTTAGACTCGGAGGGGACCCAGTACTTC.

This clone was seen more than once but under ten times. The rearrangement links TRBV10-1 to TRBJ2-1, with TRBD1 identical over 7 bases. J was trimmed by 0 bases and V by 2 bases; bases with no gene match: 1. The CDR3 has 15 amino acids. Per germline, CDR1 WNHNN and CDR2 SYGVQD (reference sequence). CDR3 nucleotides: TGCGCCAGCAGTGAGACAGGGGTCTCCTACAATGAGCAGTTCTTC. Translation gives CASSETGVSYNEQFF.

The chain couples TRBV11-2 to TRBJ1-5; D uncertain. There are 15 residues in the CDR3. V gave up 0 bases and J gave up 0 bases, with 6 bases separating them. Germline V gene data show CDR1 as SGHAT and CDR2 as FQNNGV. CDR3 protein: CASSLDSYSNQPQHF. The CDR3 DNA reads as TGTGCCAGCAGCTTAGATTCGTATAGCAATCAGCCCCAGCATTTT.

CDR3 bases: TGTGCCAGCATAGGGAACCTGTACACTGAAGCTTTCTTT. Residues: CASIGNLYTEAFF. The chain has TRBV6-5 and TRBJ1-1; D not certain. Germline V gene data show CDR1 as MNHEY and CDR2 as SVGAGI. The V end lost 7 bases, the J end lost 3 bases, and 12 bases lay between the germline ends. This CDR3 spans 13 amino acids.

This clone has just a few counts. The J gene is TRBJ2-2, the V gene TRBV7-3; D not resolved. This CDR3 is 14 amino acids long. Trimming removed 0 bases at V and 6 bases at J, with 8 bases between. CDR1 and CDR2 from the germline V gene are SGHTA and FQGTGA. CDR3 bases: TGTGCCAGCAGCTTAACGTTAAGGGCCGGGGAGCTGTTTTTT. It is translated as CASSLTLRAGELFF.

The chain joins TRBV7-2 to TRBJ1-5, with unresolved D. This CDR3 region has 13 residues. The germline CDR1 and CDR2 sequences are SGHTA and FQGNSA. V lost 1 base, J lost 5 bases, and 6 bases lay in between. The CDR3, as DNA: TGTGCCAGCAGCTTAGACTTTTATCAGCCCCAGCATTTT. Amino acid sequence: CASSLDFYQPQHF.

This clone came up a few times. V usage is TRBV27 and J usage is TRBJ1-2; D perhaps matches TRBD1 (5 bases). Germline CDR1 and CDR2: MNHEY and SMNVEV (reference sequence). Trimming stripped 2 bases from V and 3 bases from J, with 7 bases between. The CDR3 covers 13 residues. CDR3 in amino acids: CASSLRGYYGYTF. The CDR3 nucleotides read TGTGCCAGCAGTTTACGGGGCTACTATGGCTACACCTTC.

The V and J genes are TRBV5-1 and TRBJ1-2, with no clear D. The CDR3 runs 13 residues. Germline V CDR1 and CDR2: SGHRS, YFSETQ. The V gene lost 4 bases and the J gene lost 3 bases, with 10 bases spanning the gap. The CDR3 protein is CASSPDIDYGYTF. CDR3 nucleotide sequence: TGCGCCAGCAGCCCTGACATCGACTATGGCTACACCTTC.

In its sample, this clone was seen a few times. V gene TRBV5-1 combines with J gene TRBJ2-1; weak D call: TRBD2 (5 bases). The germline V gene encodes CDR1 SGHRS and CDR2 YFSETQ. This CDR3 has 12 amino acids. Trimming left V 0 bases short and J 12 bases short, with 10 bases between. Here the CDR3 DNA reads TGCGCCAGCAGCTTGGCCGGGGTGGGGCAGTTCTTC. This sequence encodes CASSLAGVGQFF.

The gene calls are TRBV9 and TRBJ2-7, with 11 bases that match TRBD2. V lost 4 bases to trimming and J lost 0 bases; unmatched junction nucleotides: 3. The CDR3 is 15 residues long. The germline V gene has CDR1 SGDLS and CDR2 YYNGEE. The CDR3 nucleotides read TGTGCCAGCAGCCTGACTAGCGGGGCCTCCTACGAGCAGTACTTC. This encodes CASSLTSGASYEQYF.

The V gene is TRBV5-1, the J gene TRBJ2-5; perhaps TRBD1 as D (5 bases). The germline V gene encodes CDR1 SGHRS and CDR2 YFSETQ. The CDR3 runs 13 residues. V lost 4 bases and J lost 2, with 9 bases in between. CDR3 in DNA: TGCGCCAGCAGCCGGACAAAACAAGAGACCCAGTACTTC. This encodes CASSRTKQETQYF.

The chain joins TRBV7-6 to TRBJ2-3; TRBD2 might be the D (7 bases). Trimming removed 1 base from V and 2 bases from J, with 10 bases in between. Germline V lookup: CDR1 SGHVS, CDR2 FNYEAQ. This CDR3 has 15 amino acids. DNA of the CDR3: TGTGCCAGCAGCTTAGGCGGGGGCCCCACAGATACGCAGTATTTT. This sequence encodes CASSLGGGPTDTQYF.

This chain joins TRBV5-1 and TRBJ1-5; TRBD1 might be the D (6 bases). Germline V CDR1 and CDR2: SGHRS, YFSETQ. This CDR3 is built from 19 residues. The V gene lost 0 bases and the J gene lost 0 bases, with 19 bases spanning the gap. The CDR3 sequence is CASSLVVRGPVNSNQPQHF. As DNA, the CDR3 is TGCGCCAGCAGCTTGGTGGTCAGGGGCCCAGTCAATAGCAATCAGCCCCAGCATTTT.

The chain uses TRBV7-8 and TRBJ2-7, with TRBD2 matching 7 bases. Trimming at V came to 1 base and at J to 3 bases, leaving 6 bases not matched to a gene. Germline CDR1 SGHVS, CDR2 FQNEAQ. The CDR3 runs to 15 residues. CDR3 nucleotides: TGTGCCAGCAGCTTAGTCGTGGGGGGGATCTACGAGCAGTACTTC. Amino acids: CASSLVVGGIYEQYF.

The chain combines TRBV7-2 with TRBJ2-3; 12 nucleotides line up with TRBD2. Germline-derived CDR1 and CDR2 are SGHTA and FQGNSA. J gave up 4 bases and V 6 bases, and 5 bases lay outside the gene matches. The CDR3 has 15 amino acids. The CDR3 DNA reads as TGTGCCAGCAGGACTAGCGGGAGTGGAGCAGATACGCAGTATTTT. Encoded protein: CASRTSGSGADTQYF. Drawing the rest from reference TRBV7-2 and TRBJ2-3, the complete variable domain is GAGVSQSPSNKVTEKGKDVELRCDPISGHTALYWYRQSLGQGLEFLIYFQGNSAPDKSGLPSDRFSAERTGGSVSTLTIQRTQQEDSAVYLCASRTSGSGADTQYFGPGTRLTVL.

CDR3 sequence (DNA): TGTGCCAGCAGCTTAGGGGTAGGAAACTATGGCTACACCTTC. As protein: CASSLGVGNYGYTF. The rearrangement joins TRBV11-2 to TRBJ1-2; D is ambiguous. There are 14 residues in the CDR3. V dropped 1 base and J dropped 2 bases, with 8 bases sitting between them. CDR1 and CDR2 (germline): SGHAT, FQNNGV.

This clone came up a few times. The V gene is TRBV9, the J gene TRBJ2-3; D unclear. Germline V gene data show CDR1 as SGDLS and CDR2 as YYNGEE. The CDR3 length is 12 residues. Trimming removed 4 bases at V and 6 bases at J, with 9 bases between. DNA of the CDR3: TGTGCCAGCAGCTCCCCGCGGGATACGCAGTATTTT. Amino acids: CASSSPRDTQYF.

This clone turned up a few times. The rearrangement joins TRBV28 to TRBJ1-5; D is undetermined. Trimming took off 8 bases at V and 2 bases at J, with 13 bases between the two ends. Germline CDR1 is MDHEN and CDR2 is SYDVKM. The CDR3 consists of 14 residues. CDR3 region: CASRPWEGNQPQHF. CDR3 nucleotide sequence: TGTGCCAGCCGACCTTGGGAAGGCAATCAGCCCCAGCATTTT. The variable domain in full, completed from reference TRBV28 and TRBJ1-5, reads DVKVTQSSRYLVKRTGEKVFLECVQDMDHENMFWYRQDPGLGLRLIYFSYDVKMKEKGDIPEGYSVSREKKERFSLILESASTNQTSMYLCASRPWEGNQPQHFGDGTRLSIL.

The chain recombines TRBV19 with TRBJ1-2; D might be TRBD1 (6 bases). The germline V and J ends were trimmed by 3 bases and 8 bases, with 16 bases remaining between them. There are 14 residues in the CDR3. Germline values: CDR1 LNHDA, CDR2 SQIVND (reference sequence). CDR3 DNA: TGTGCCAGTAGTATTTTGACAGGCCGTTTGGGCTACACCTTC. Translating it yields CASSILTGRLGYTF.

V and J are TRBV29-1 and TRBJ2-1, with D possibly TRBD2 on 5 matching bases. With 1 base removed from V and 4 bases from J, the gap between germline ends came to 11 bases. The CDR3 consists of 14 residues. Germline V gene sequence: CDR1 SQVTM, CDR2 ANQGSEA. The CDR3 here is CSVEGSDYYNEQFF. In DNA form, the CDR3 reads TGCAGCGTTGAAGGGTCTGACTATTACAATGAGCAGTTCTTC.

The chain carries TRBV7-9 and TRBJ2-5, with 8 bases identical to TRBD1. The germline V gene encodes CDR1 SEHNR and CDR2 FQNEAQ (reference sequence). The CDR3 length is 14 residues. J lost 3 bases, V lost 5 bases, and 5 bases had no gene match. The CDR3 region is CASSNRQGKETQYF. The DNA for the CDR3 is TGTGCCAGCAGCAATCGACAGGGGAAAGAGACCCAGTACTTC. Together with reference TRBV7-9 and TRBJ2-5, the CDR3 gives the full variable domain: DTGVSQNPRHKITKRGQNVTFRCDPISEHNRLYWYRQTLGQGPEFLTYFQNEAQLEKSRLLSDRFSAERPKGSFSTLEIQRTEQGDSAMYLCASSNRQGKETQYFGPGTRLLVL.

The chain couples TRBV2 to TRBJ2-1; D remains ambiguous. V lost 2 bases, J lost 8 bases, and 4 bases lay in between. CDR3 length equals 11 residues. The germline V gene has CDR1 SNHLY and CDR2 FYNNEI. The CDR3 sequence: CASSELDEQFF. For the CDR3, the DNA is TGTGCCAGCAGTGAACTAGATGAGCAGTTCTTC.

This clone was recorded a few times. J is TRBJ1-3 and V is TRBV9; D gene unclear. The ends were cut back, 4 bases at V and 0 bases at J, with 2 bases in the middle. This CDR3 has 12 amino acids. Germline V gene lookup returns CDR1 SGDLS and CDR2 YYNGEE. CDR3 sequence: CASSFSGNTIYF. The CDR3 region has the DNA TGTGCCAGCAGCTTCTCTGGAAACACCATATATTTT.

The chain joins TRBV29-1 to TRBJ2-7, with 11 bases that match TRBD1. Germline-derived CDR1 and CDR2 are SQVTM and ANQGSEA. After removal of 4 bases from V and 3 bases from J, the junction contained 2 bases not matched to a gene. The CDR3 is 13 amino acids. The CDR3 loop reads CSVGTGGFYEQYF. CDR3 in DNA: TGCAGCGTTGGGACAGGGGGCTTCTACGAGCAGTACTTC.